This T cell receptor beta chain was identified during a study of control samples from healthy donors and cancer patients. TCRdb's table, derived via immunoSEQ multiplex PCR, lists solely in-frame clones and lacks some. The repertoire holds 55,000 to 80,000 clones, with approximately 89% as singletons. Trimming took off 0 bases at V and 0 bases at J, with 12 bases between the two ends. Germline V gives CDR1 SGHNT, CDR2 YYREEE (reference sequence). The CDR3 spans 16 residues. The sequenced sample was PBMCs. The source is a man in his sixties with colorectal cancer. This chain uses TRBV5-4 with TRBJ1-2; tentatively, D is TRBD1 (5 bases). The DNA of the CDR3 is TGTGCCAGCAGCTTGGCCGGGGCTTTAGCTAACTATGGCTACACCTTC. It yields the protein CASSLAGALANYGYTF.